The present TCR beta chain was sequenced within a study of T cell clones after liver transplantation. Looking at the study overall: Liver transplant recipients had immunosuppression withdrawal attempted within 2 years. Standard immunosuppression, with no induction, continued until 12-24 months after transplant. Samples came pre-transplant, pre-randomization before withdrawal, and post-randomization after withdrawal ended.

Libraries were prepared by immunoSEQ multiplex PCR; TCRdb keeps only in-frame clonotypes and omits some of them. The sample carries about 16,000 clones, approximately 81% recorded once. Germline-derived CDR1 and CDR2 are MNHEY and SMNVEV (reference sequence). This CDR3 comprises 16 residues. The V gene lost 7 bases and the J gene lost 7 bases, with 26 bases spanning the gap. This clone was recorded only once. Antigen unknown. Whole-study findings and limits: Migration into the graft, not deletion, may explain lost graft donor-reactive T cells.

V is TRBV27 and J is TRBJ2-7; D may correspond to TRBD1 or TRBD2 (6 bases each). This sequence originates from a human patient who received a liver transplant. A subset of T cells may come from the graft donor. Specimen: CD8+ T cells from blood, collected 47 months after liver transplant. The CDR3 region has the DNA TGTGCCAGCAATACACTACTGGACAGTGCCCGGGGGGAGCAGTACTTC. Amino acids: CASNTLLDSARGEQYF.